Below are 15 T cell receptor beta chains sequenced from a single sample in a study of CD8+ T cells in alopecia areata. It was with CD4, CD8alpha, NKG2D, NKG2ACE and other markers that pooled cutaneous lymph node cells were sorted. Reverse transcription of extracted RNA yielded cDNA, which provided the sequencing template. Repertoires were generated with immunoSEQ multiplex PCR, while TCRdb's copy carries only in-frame clones and drops some. In total the sample includes about 270,000 clones, none of them seen once. Sequenced: CD4+ T cells sorted from a lymph node. These receptor sequences come from a C3H/HeJ mouse with alopecia areata. Strain haplotype (MHC): H2-k.

This clone has only a few counts. This sequence may be a read error, since a much larger clone differs from it by one base. Gene and germline names: mouse. Read sequence stops 4 residues before the CDR3 end, and the germline J gene provides the missing end. The chain is built from TRBV19 and TRBJ1-2; TRBD1 matches at 7 bases. The CDR3 sequence is 12 residues long. J was trimmed by 0 bases and V by 7 bases; bases with no gene match: 0. Germline-derived CDR1 and CDR2 are FNHDT and SITEND (reference sequence). The part of the CDR3 DNA that was read is TGTGCCAGCGGGACAGCAAACTCC. It is translated as CASGTANS. The full CDR3 protein is CASGTANSDYTF.

Of note for this clone: Gene names and germline refer to mouse. Other nucleotide sequences in the sample specify the same CDR3. The DNA read from the CDR3 is TGCACCTGCAGTGCCCCGGGACAGGGGGCT. It is translated as CTCSAPGQGA. The CDR3 reads in full as CTCSAPGQGAEQFF. The chain has TRBV1 and TRBJ2-1, with 10 bases lining up with TRBD1. Read sequence stops 4 residues before the CDR3 end, and the germline J gene provides the missing end. This CDR3 spans 14 amino acids. The V gene's germline CDR1 is NSQYPW and CDR2 LRSPGD (reference sequence). The full variable domain, completed using reference TRBV1 and TRBJ2-1, is VTLLEQNPRWRLVPRGQAVNLRCILKNSQYPWMSWYQQDLQKQLQWLFTLRSPGDKEVKSLPGADYLATRVTDTELRLQVANMSQGRTLYCTCSAPGQGAEQFFGPGTRLTVL.

Notes on this clone: The gene symbols are mouse symbols. From the germline J gene comes the end of the CDR3, since the read stops 4 residues before it. This sequence joins TRBV13-2 and TRBJ2-5; 7 bases match TRBD2. The CDR3 length is 14 residues. V lost 2 bases, J lost 3 bases, and 3 bases stayed unmatched. Germline V gene lookup returns CDR1 NNHNN and CDR2 SYGAGS (reference sequence). The CDR3 here is CASGEPGLQDTQYF. CDR3 DNA, as far as it was read: TGTGCCAGCGGTGAGCCGGGACTGCAAGAC.

A remark on this clone: A much bigger clone sits one base away, suggesting this may be a read error. The genes and germline here are from mouse. The CDR3 extends 4 residues past the end of the read, so its final part is completed from the germline J gene. Distinct nucleotide sequences in the sample also encode this CDR3. This sequence joins TRBV13-3 and TRBJ1-2, with D possibly matching TRBD1 (5 bases). Germline V gene lookup returns CDR1 NNHDY and CDR2 SYVADS. This CDR3 region has 13 residues. V lost 4 bases, J lost 1 base, and 8 bases lay in between. Partial CDR3 DNA: TGTGCCAGCAGTCCGGACAAAAACTCC. It yields the protein CASSPDKNS. The entire CDR3 sequence reads CASSPDKNSDYTF.

In regard to this clone: Mouse gene names and germline throughout. The CDR3 extends 4 residues past the end of the read, so its final part is completed from the germline J gene. This rearrangement joins TRBV13-3 to TRBJ1-1; 10 bases agree with TRBD1. The germline CDR1 and CDR2 sequences are NNHDY and SYVADS. The CDR3 is 14 amino acids. Germline trimming cut 5 bases from V and 4 bases from J; bases unmatched to any gene: 5. CDR3 loop: CASSLGTGVTEVFF. The sequenced part of the CDR3 DNA is TGTGCCAGCAGCCTCGGGACAGGGGTCACA.

This clone has more than one count but fewer than ten. Germline and genes here are mouse. The CDR3 extends 4 residues past the end of the read, so its final part is completed from the germline J gene. This sample also contains other DNA sequences that code for the same CDR3. V is TRBV1 and J is TRBJ2-1; possible D gene TRBD1, 6 bases. Germline values: CDR1 NSQYPW, CDR2 LRSPGD (reference sequence). The CDR3 is 15 amino acids. The CDR3 loop is CTCSADAGAGAEQFF. The sequenced part of the CDR3 DNA is TGCACCTGCAGTGCAGATGCAGGGGCTGGGGCT.

Of note for this clone: Each gene name is a mouse one. The read ends 4 residues shy of where the CDR3 ends; the end is completed using the germline J gene. The same CDR3 is also encoded by other DNA sequences in this sample. The rearrangement joins TRBV13-3 to TRBJ2-7, with 8 bases matching TRBD1. The CDR3 has 14 residues. Germline V CDR1 and CDR2: NNHDY, SYVADS. The CDR3 here is CASSERDRGYEQYF. The CDR3 bases that were read are TGTGCCAGCAGTGAAAGAGACAGGGGTTAT.

Of note for this clone: Gene names denote mouse genes. The read ends 4 residues early relative to the CDR3; the germline J gene fills the gap. The chain couples TRBV14 to TRBJ2-5, with TRBD2 matching over 13 bases. CDR1 is SGHDT and CDR2 is FRDEAV in the germline V gene. This CDR3 has 16 amino acids. The CDR3 bases that were read are TGTGCCAGCAGTTTCTGGACTGGGGGGGCGAGTGAC. Translating it yields CASSFWTGGASD. The CDR3 in its entirety is CASSFWTGGASDTQYF.

This clone was counted many times. The gene symbols are mouse symbols. From the germline J gene comes the end of the CDR3, since the read stops 4 residues before it. Other DNA sequences within the sample encode an identical CDR3. This chain uses TRBV13-2 with TRBJ1-2, with no clear D. The CDR3 covers 13 residues. V gave up 2 bases and J gave up 0 bases, with 5 bases separating them. Germline CDR1 is NNHNN and CDR2 is SYGAGS (reference sequence). This chain's CDR3 is CASGETTNSDYTF. The DNA read from the CDR3 is TGTGCCAGCGGTGAGACAACAAACTCC.

The table lists this clone with a few counts. The gene symbols are mouse symbols. The read terminates 4 residues ahead of where the CDR3 ends, so the germline J gene completes it. The V call is TRBV13-1, the J call TRBJ2-1; the D gene is possibly TRBD2 (5 bases). V was trimmed by 1 base and J by 4 bases, leaving 12 bases between them. CDR3 size: 15 residues. CDR1 is NSHNY and CDR2 is SYGAGN in the germline V gene. The CDR3 here is CASSDRAGSYAEQFF. The CDR3 DNA, read in part, is TGTGCCAGCAGTGATAGGGCTGGGAGTTATGCT.

In this sample, this clone turned up a few times. The gene names given are mouse names. The missing CDR3 end, 4 residues past where the read stops, is filled in from the germline J gene. This chain links TRBV4 with TRBJ2-1; TRBD1 is a possible D gene (6 bases). V was shortened by 4 bases and J by 5 bases, with 12 bases between the two germline ends. Looked up from germline, CDR1 is LGHDT and CDR2 is YNNKQL (reference sequence). The CDR3 covers 14 residues. This CDR3 reads CASSSRGGNAEQFF. The DNA read from the CDR3 is TGTGCCAGCAGCTCCAGGGGAGGGAATGCT.

This clone was seen a handful of times. Each gene name is a mouse one. The observed sequence ends 4 residues before the CDR3 terminus, with the missing tail filled in from the germline J gene. The same CDR3 is also encoded by other DNA sequences in this sample. The genes are TRBV13-2 and TRBJ2-7; 8 bases fit TRBD2. Germline trimming cut 5 bases from V and 2 bases from J; bases unmatched to any gene: 3. The CDR3 is 13 amino acids. Per the germline V gene, CDR1 is NNHNN and CDR2 is SYGAGS (reference sequence). The CDR3: CASGLGGPYEQYF. The covered CDR3 bases are TGTGCCAGCGGGCTGGGGGGTCCCTAT.

As concerns this clone: Gene labels here are mouse ones. CDR3 sequence reads: CASDGGDSDYTF. The sequenced part of the CDR3 DNA is TGTGCCAGCGATGGGGGGGACTCC. This sequence joins TRBV13-2 and TRBJ1-2; maybe TRBD1 (5 bases). The CDR3 goes on 4 residues after the read ends, and that part is filled in from the germline J gene. The length of the CDR3 is 12 residues. V was clipped by 6 bases and J by 3 bases, with 9 bases between them. Germline V lookup: CDR1 NNHNN, CDR2 SYGAGS (reference sequence).

Turning to this clone: Any gene name here is a mouse gene name. The read stops 4 residues short of the end of the CDR3; the missing end is completed from the germline J gene. V is TRBV13-3 and J is TRBJ2-5; 9 bases align to TRBD1. The V gene's germline CDR1 is NNHDY and CDR2 SYVADS. The CDR3 covers 15 residues. CDR3 DNA (partial): TGTGCCAGCAGGGCCCCCACAGGGGGCCGGGAC. Protein sequence: CASRAPTGGRD. The entire CDR3 protein is CASRAPTGGRDTQYF.

This clone showed up just a few times. Genes and germline come from the mouse. Read data end 4 residues before the CDR3 end; the end is taken from the germline J gene. The chain uses TRBV31 and TRBJ2-2, with no clear D. Germline CDR1 is GKSSPN and CDR2 is SITVG. The CDR3 is 13 amino acids. V was cut by 1 base and J by 3 bases, with 6 bases left in between. The CDR3 loop is CAWSPQDTGQLYF. The covered CDR3 bases are TGTGCCTGGAGTCCGCAGGACACCGGG. Full variable domain (remainder filled in from reference TRBV31 and TRBJ2-2): AQTIHQWPVAEIKAVGSPLSLGCTIKGKSSPNLYWYWQATGGTLQQLFYSITVGQVESVVQLNLSASRPKDDQFILSTEKLLLSHSGFYLCAWSPQDTGQLYFGEGSKLTVL.